The next 32 T cell receptor beta chains were all read from a single sample in a study of response to subunit inactivated influenza vaccine. TCRdb redid the calling of the RT-PCR reads with MiXCR, one entry per CDR3 protein. The sample contains roughly 700,000 distinct CDR3 sequences, about 14% of which appear only once. This specimen consisted of PBMCs from blood, obtained around two weeks before vaccination. These receptors all stem from a man aged 50 or older who received an inactivated influenza vaccine.

This clonotype turned up a few times. The chain recombines TRBV11-2 with TRBJ2-5; D is tentatively TRBD1 or TRBD2 (6 bases each). Trimming removed 1 base from V and 4 bases from J, with 16 bases in between. The germline V gene encodes CDR1 SGHAT and CDR2 FQNNGV. The CDR3 consists of 16 residues. CDR3 residues: CASSLARTGAGETQYF. For the CDR3, the DNA is TGTGCCAGCAGCTTAGCTCGGACGGGGGCAGGAGAGACCCAGTACTTC.

This clonotype was seen only a few times. The chain combines TRBV12-3 or TRBV12-4 with TRBJ1-5, with D hard to call. Trimming stripped 5 bases from V and 0 bases from J, with 11 bases between. This CDR3 is built from 15 residues. In DNA form, the CDR3 reads TGTGCCAGCAGTCCCGGCACCAATAGCAATCAGCCCCAGCATTTT. Its protein product is CASSPGTNSNQPQHF.

This clonotype was observed at least ten times. This chain uses TRBV11-2 with TRBJ2-1, with D perhaps matching TRBD1 (6 bases). Trimming removed 4 bases from V and 8 bases from J, with 27 bases in between. Germline V CDR1 and CDR2: SGHAT, FQNNGV. The CDR3 has 18 residues. CDR3 sequence reads: CASSSRSVQGGGVYEQFF. CDR3 bases: TGTGCCAGCAGCTCTAGGTCCGTTCAGGGTGGGGGCGTCTATGAGCAGTTCTTC.

DNA for the CDR3: TGTGCCAGCAGCGAGAGGAGGCCGGCCCGCAATTCACCCCTCCACTTT. It encodes CASSERRPARNSPLHF. This sequence joins TRBV11-2 and TRBJ1-6; D remains unclear. Germline assignment: CDR1 SGHAT and CDR2 FQNNGV. The CDR3 extends over 16 amino acids. V lost 5 bases and J 7 bases, leaving 18 bases between the germline ends.

This clonotype was seen a few times. The chain employs TRBV5-1 and TRBJ2-1; a weak D match, TRBD2 (6 bases). In germline, CDR1 is SGHRS, CDR2 YFSETQ. V lost 0 bases and J lost 0, with 13 bases in between. The CDR3 has 17 residues. Here the CDR3 DNA reads TGCGCCAGCAGCTTGGGGAGGGGAATAGGCTCCTACAATGAGCAGTTCTTC. Amino acid sequence: CASSLGRGIGSYNEQFF.

This clonotype was counted between two and nine times. The V and J genes are TRBV24-1 and TRBJ1-1; 8 bases agree with TRBD1. This CDR3 region has 14 residues. The junction had 4 bases not matched to a gene; V was cut back by 3 bases and J by 5 bases. CDR1 and CDR2 (germline): KGHDR, SFDVKD. CDR3 sequence (DNA): TGTGCCACCAGTGATGGACAGGGTAGGACTGAAGCTTTCTTT. Its protein product is CATSDGQGRTEAFF.

The chain carries TRBV7-3 and TRBJ2-2; TRBD1 is a possible D gene (5 bases). Trimming stripped 8 bases from V and 5 bases from J, with 12 bases between. This CDR3 spans 13 amino acids. The germline CDR1 and CDR2 sequences are SGHTA and FQGTGA. CDR3 in amino acids: CASRQPQTGELFF. The CDR3 region has the DNA TGTGCCAGCCGACAGCCCCAAACCGGGGAGCTGTTTTTT. The full variable domain, its missing parts supplied by reference TRBV7-3 and TRBJ2-2, is GAGVSQTPSNKVTEKGKYVELRCDPISGHTALYWYRQSLGQGPEFLIYFQGTGAADDSGLPNDRFFAVRPEGSVSTLKIQRTERGDSAVYLCASRQPQTGELFFGEGSRLTVL.

The table lists this clonotype with a few counts. The chain recombines TRBV5-1 with TRBJ2-1, with D unresolved. In germline, CDR1 is SGHRS, CDR2 YFSETQ. Trimming pared 6 bases from V and 9 bases from J, leaving 10 bases between. CDR3 size: 11 residues. CDR3 sequence reads: CASTFLGEQFF. CDR3 coding DNA: TGCGCCAGCACCTTTCTAGGTGAGCAGTTCTTC.

This rearrangement joins TRBV20-1 to TRBJ2-7; possibly TRBD2 for D (6 bases). Germline CDR1 DFQATT, CDR2 SNEGSKA (reference sequence). The CDR3 sequence is 15 residues long. V lost 5 bases to trimming and J lost 6 bases, with 23 bases between them. The chain's CDR3 is CSASNPGTRRGEQYF. DNA of the CDR3: TGCAGTGCTTCTAACCCGGGGACTCGGAGGGGCGAGCAGTACTTC.

The V call is TRBV7-9, the J call TRBJ2-1; D not resolved. Per germline, CDR1 SEHNR and CDR2 FQNEAQ (reference sequence). V dropped 5 bases and J dropped 10 bases, with 12 bases sitting between them. This CDR3 has 12 amino acids. The CDR3 sequence is CASSQKHQEQFF. The CDR3 DNA is TGTGCCAGCAGCCAGAAACATCAAGAGCAGTTCTTC.

The CDR3 sequence: CSAGYYEQYF. The CDR3 DNA reads TGCAGTGCTGGTTACTACGAGCAGTACTTC. The rearrangement uses TRBV20-1 and TRBJ2-7; D uncertain. Trimming removed 5 bases from V and 3 bases from J, with 5 bases in between. Germline V lookup: CDR1 DFQATT, CDR2 SNEGSKA (reference sequence). CDR3 length equals 10 residues.

This clonotype has only a few counts. This sequence joins TRBV27 and TRBJ1-1; TRBD1 matches at 8 bases. V dropped 5 bases and J dropped 0; count of bases not matched to a gene: 23. Germline V lookup: CDR1 MNHEY, CDR2 SMNVEV (reference sequence). The CDR3 has 21 amino acids. The CDR3 DNA sequence: TGTGCCAGCAGTGTCCGGCACTTCAGACAGGGGCGTAGGAAGTTGAACACTGAAGCTTTCTTT. Translating gives CASSVRHFRQGRRKLNTEAFF.

This chain joins TRBV11-2 and TRBJ2-3, with D tentatively TRBD2 (5 bases). The V end lost 2 bases, the J end lost 0 bases, and 12 bases lay between the germline ends. The CDR3 totals 16 residues. Germline loops: CDR1 SGHAT, CDR2 FQNNGV. Written as DNA, the CDR3 is TGTGCCAGCAGCTTACAGCTCCGAGGGAGCACAGATACGCAGTATTTT. Its protein is CASSLQLRGSTDTQYF.

The rearrangement joins TRBV27 to TRBJ2-3; 13 bases agree with TRBD2. J gave up 3 bases and V 3 bases, and 9 bases lay outside the gene matches. Germline V CDR1 and CDR2: MNHEY, SMNVEV (reference sequence). This CDR3 region has 18 residues. This CDR3 is CASSFGLAGAERTDTQYF. As DNA, the CDR3 is TGTGCCAGCAGTTTCGGACTAGCGGGAGCTGAGAGGACAGATACGCAGTATTTT.

This clonotype has a handful of counts. In DNA, the CDR3 is TGCGCCAGCAGCCAAGAACTGCTAGGGCCGGGTCGCACAGATACGCAGTATTTT. Translated, it gives CASSQELLGPGRTDTQYF. The chain has TRBV4-3 and TRBJ2-3; D unresolved. Germline CDR1 reads LGHNA; CDR2 reads YSLEER. The CDR3 loop spans 18 amino acids. V lost 0 bases, J lost 1 base, and 17 bases lay in between.

This clonotype was seen a handful of times. This rearrangement joins TRBV15 to TRBJ2-7; TRBD1 matches 7 bases. Trimming took 1 base from V and 4 from J; bases not matched to a gene: 4. Germline V CDR1 and CDR2: LNHNV, YYDKDF (reference sequence). The CDR3 is 14 residues long. CDR3 protein: CATSRATGAYEQYF. The CDR3 DNA sequence: TGTGCCACCAGCAGAGCCACAGGGGCATACGAGCAGTACTTC.

This clonotype was observed at least ten times. This chain connects TRBV5-1 to TRBJ2-3; possible D gene TRBD1, 5 bases. Trimming took off 4 bases at V and 2 bases at J, with 11 bases between the two ends. The CDR3 runs to 14 residues. Germline assignment: CDR1 SGHRS and CDR2 YFSETQ. CDR3 in DNA: TGCGCCAGCAGCGATCGACAGTACACAGATACGCAGTATTTT. It encodes CASSDRQYTDTQYF.

This clonotype was recorded many times. The rearrangement links TRBV7-9 to TRBJ2-2, with D possibly TRBD1 on 5 matching bases. CDR1 SEHNR and CDR2 FQNEAQ come from the germline V gene (reference sequence). The CDR3 runs 15 residues. Trimming pared 2 bases from V and 3 bases from J, leaving 10 bases between. CDR3: CASSLSRVDTGELFF. The CDR3 DNA is TGTGCCAGCAGCTTATCCAGGGTAGACACCGGGGAGCTGTTTTTT.

The V gene is TRBV20-1, the J gene TRBJ1-5; 7 bases agree with TRBD1. CDR1 is DFQATT, CDR2 SNEGSKA, per germline (reference sequence). This CDR3 comprises 14 residues. V gave up 0 bases and J gave up 4 bases; unmatched junction bases: 3. The CDR3 protein is CSARESQGNQPQHF. Written as DNA, the CDR3 is TGCAGTGCTAGAGAATCACAGGGGAATCAGCCCCAGCATTTT.

At least ten counts were recorded for this clonotype. The chain uses TRBV4-1 and TRBJ1-2; tentatively, D is TRBD1 (6 bases). The V gene's germline CDR1 is MGHRA and CDR2 YSYEKL. The CDR3 spans 15 residues. Between the trimmed V and J ends, which lost 4 bases and 4 bases, there was a span of 16 bases. The CDR3 bases are TGCGCCAGCAGCCTGCACAGGGACGATGGCTATGGCTACACCTTC. Translated: CASSLHRDDGYGYTF.

This clonotype was observed a handful of times. V is TRBV9 and J is TRBJ1-3; 9 bases are shared with TRBD1. CDR1 and CDR2 (germline): SGDLS, YYNGEE. After removal of 6 bases from V and 0 bases from J, the junction contained 4 bases not matched to a gene. The CDR3 is made up of 15 amino acids. Here the CDR3 reads CASNPGQGSGNTIYF. The CDR3 nucleotides are TGTGCCAGCAACCCGGGACAGGGCTCTGGAAACACCATATATTTT.

The rearrangement links TRBV18 to TRBJ1-5, with TRBD1 as a possible D gene (6 bases). Deletions cut 3 bases from V and 4 bases from J, with 13 bases between. The CDR3 runs to 15 residues. From germline, CDR1 is KGHSH and CDR2 LQKENI. The CDR3 sequence: CASSPAGTPNQPQHF. For the CDR3, the DNA is TGTGCCAGCTCACCGGCTGGGACACCGAATCAGCCCCAGCATTTT.

The chain employs TRBV28 and TRBJ1-1; TRBD1 agrees at 8 bases. This CDR3 is built from 15 residues. Unmatched junction bases numbered 11, after V lost 5 bases and J lost 6 bases. Germline assignment: CDR1 MDHEN and CDR2 SYDVKM. CDR3 bases: TGTGCCAGCAGTGCCTTGACAGGGGAGTTGGCTGAAGCTTTCTTT. Its protein is CASSALTGELAEAFF.

This clonotype has more than one count but fewer than ten. The V gene is TRBV4-3, the J gene TRBJ2-3; the D gene is possibly TRBD1 (6 bases). Between the trimmed V and J ends, which lost 1 base and 0 bases, there was a span of 11 bases. Looked up from germline, CDR1 is LGHNA and CDR2 is YSLEER. The CDR3 loop spans 16 amino acids. This CDR3 is CASSQVGTFSTDTQYF. CDR3 nucleotide sequence: TGCGCCAGCAGCCAAGTCGGGACATTTAGCACAGATACGCAGTATTTT.

The chain recombines TRBV24-1 with TRBJ2-1; D might be TRBD1 (6 bases). CDR1 and CDR2 (germline): KGHDR, SFDVKD. This CDR3 is 12 amino acids long. The ends were cut back, 1 base at V and 12 bases at J, with 9 bases in the middle. CDR3 amino acids: CATSDLQGRQFF. The CDR3 region has the DNA TGTGCCACCAGTGATTTACAGGGTAGGCAGTTCTTC.

At least ten counts were recorded for this clonotype. The rearrangement links TRBV28 to TRBJ2-3; D is unresolved. Germline CDR1 reads MDHEN; CDR2 reads SYDVKM. The germline V and J ends were trimmed by 6 bases and 6 bases, with 13 bases remaining between them. The CDR3 runs 13 residues. The CDR3 DNA follows: TGTGCCAGCAGCCGAGGACCGTTGGATACGCAGTATTTT. The encoded protein is CASSRGPLDTQYF. The entire variable domain, with the rest obtained from reference TRBV28 and TRBJ2-3, is as follows: DVKVTQSSRYLVKRTGEKVFLECVQDMDHENMFWYRQDPGLGLRLIYFSYDVKMKEKGDIPEGYSVSREKKERFSLILESASTNQTSMYLCASSRGPLDTQYFGPGTRLTVL.

The rearrangement links TRBV30 to TRBJ1-1; D uncertain. Looked up from germline, CDR1 is GTSNPN and CDR2 is SVGIG (reference sequence). V was clipped by 0 bases and J by 5 bases, with 7 bases between them. The CDR3 totals 12 residues. The CDR3: CAWSVLGTEAFF. In nucleotides, the CDR3 is TGTGCCTGGAGTGTACTGGGGACTGAAGCTTTCTTT. Variable domain in full (rest from reference TRBV30 and TRBJ1-1): SQTIHQWPATLVQPVGSPLSLECTVEGTSNPNLYWYRQAAGRGLQLLFYSVGIGQISSEVPQNLSASRPQDRQFILSSKKLLLSDSGFYLCAWSVLGTEAFFGQGTRLTVV.

The J gene is TRBJ2-2, the V gene TRBV5-1, with TRBD2 as a possible D gene (5 bases). Trimming removed 5 bases at V and 2 bases at J, with 13 bases between. CDR3 size: 15 residues. Germline V CDR1 and CDR2: SGHRS, YFSETQ. In nucleotides, the CDR3 is TGCGCCAGCAGGCCGGACGGGATCAACACCGGGGAGCTGTTTTTT. The encoded protein is CASRPDGINTGELFF. Variable domain in full (rest from reference TRBV5-1 and TRBJ2-2): KAGVTQTPRYLIKTRGQQVTLSCSPISGHRSVSWYQQTPGQGLQFLFEYFSETQRNKGNFPGRFSGRQFSNSRSEMNVSTLELGDSALYLCASRPDGINTGELFFGEGSRLTVL.

The chain uses TRBV5-1 and TRBJ2-5, with 8 bases identical to TRBD1. The CDR3 loop spans 16 amino acids. The J segment lost 4 bases and the V segment lost 0 bases, leaving 8 bases of the junction unmatched. CDR1 SGHRS and CDR2 YFSETQ come from the germline V gene. As DNA, the CDR3 is TGCGCCAGCAGCTTGGGGACAGGGAATTTGCGAGAGACCCAGTACTTC. This codes for CASSLGTGNLRETQYF.

This clonotype turned up a few times. The genes are TRBV28 and TRBJ2-3; D could derive from TRBD1 or TRBD2 (7 bases each). V lost 5 bases, J lost 3 bases, and 27 bases lay in between. CDR1 and CDR2 from the germline V gene are MDHEN and SYDVKM. This CDR3 comprises 19 residues. CDR3 protein: CASSTHKRGRWRGTDTQYF. The DNA of the CDR3 is TGTGCCAGCAGTACCCACAAGAGGGGGCGCTGGCGGGGGACAGATACGCAGTATTTT.

At least ten counts were recorded for this clonotype. The chain has TRBV5-1 and TRBJ2-3; D is tentatively TRBD1 or TRBD2 (5 bases each). The germline gives CDR1 SGHRS, CDR2 YFSETQ. The CDR3 runs 15 residues. Trimming removed 2 bases at V and 0 bases at J, with 10 bases between. The CDR3 nucleotides read TGCGCCAGCAGCTTCGGGGCACCTAGCACAGATACGCAGTATTTT. This translates into CASSFGAPSTDTQYF.

J is TRBJ1-1 and V is TRBV20-1; maybe TRBD1 (5 bases). CDR1 DFQATT and CDR2 SNEGSKA come from the germline V gene (reference sequence). This CDR3 region has 12 residues. CDR3 sequence reads: CSARGLLGEAFF. CDR3 in DNA: TGCAGCGCAAGGGGTCTGCTGGGAGAAGCTTTCTTT.